These 23 T cell receptor beta chains were all obtained from the same sample, sequenced in a study of a mutant IDH1 vaccine in newly diagnosed glioma. Measured with immunoSEQ multiplex PCR; TCRdb has only the in-frame clones, and not every one. The data show approximately 92,000 clones, roughly 78% seen once. The time point is: baseline, week 1 (first vaccination visit). Treatment meaning: pre-vaccination baseline after standard-of-care therapy. This material consisted of PBMCs, taken from a glioma patient treated with radiotherapy, temozolomide or both. Receptors were obtained from a man between 40 and 49 years old with glioma.

The rearrangement uses TRBV5-6 and TRBJ2-1; 13 nucleotides align to TRBD2. CDR3 length equals 17 residues. J was trimmed by 6 bases and V by 1 base; bases with no gene match: 7. Germline CDR1 reads SGHDT; CDR2 reads YYEEEE. This CDR3 reads CASSLIRLAGGPNEQFF. The CDR3, as DNA: TGTGCCAGCAGCTTGATTAGACTAGCGGGAGGACCCAATGAGCAGTTCTTC.

The rearrangement links TRBV7-2 to TRBJ2-2; 7 bases are a match to TRBD2. The CDR3 sequence is 15 residues long. The V and J ends lost 2 bases and 6 bases, in that order; junction bases with no gene match: 6. Germline CDR1 reads SGHTA; CDR2 reads FQGNSA. The CDR3 here is CASSLRTGRAGELFF. Written as DNA, the CDR3 is TGTGCCAGCAGCTTAAGGACTGGGAGGGCCGGGGAGCTGTTTTTT.

This clone has a single count. V usage is TRBV18 and J usage is TRBJ1-2; D is undetermined. There are 15 residues in the CDR3. Germline CDR1 is KGHSH and CDR2 is LQKENI. V lost 1 base to trimming and J lost 3 bases, with 12 bases between them. CDR3 amino acids: CASSPLRDPYYGYTF. The CDR3 DNA is TGTGCCAGCTCACCACTGAGGGATCCGTACTATGGCTACACCTTC.

This clone was seen ten or more times. V gene TRBV30 combines with J gene TRBJ2-6; TRBD1 matches 7 bases. V trimming: 8 bases; J trimming: 0 bases; junction bases outside the gene matches: 4. Germline V lookup: CDR1 GTSNPN, CDR2 SVGIG (reference sequence). The CDR3 consists of 14 residues. CDR3 bases: TGTGCCAGAACAGGGGACTCTGGGGCCAACGTCCTGACTTTC. Protein product: CARTGDSGANVLTF.

V gene TRBV28 combines with J gene TRBJ2-7, with no clear D. This CDR3 contains 13 residues. V lost 5 bases, J lost 1 base, and 9 bases lay in between. The germline CDR1 and CDR2 sequences are MDHEN and SYDVKM. In DNA, the CDR3 is TGTGCCAGCAGTGGCTCACTATCCTACGAGCAGTACTTC. Protein: CASSGSLSYEQYF.

V usage is TRBV14 and J usage is TRBJ2-1, with TRBD1 identical over 7 bases. CDR3 length: 17 amino acids. Germline assignment: CDR1 SGHDN and CDR2 FVKESK. After removal of 0 bases from V and 4 bases from J, the junction contained 9 bases not matched to a gene. The CDR3 DNA reads as TGTGCCAGCAGCCAAGACAGGGGGACATCCCCTTACAATGAGCAGTTCTTC. It translates to CASSQDRGTSPYNEQFF.

The J gene is TRBJ1-1, the V gene TRBV18; 9 positions agree with TRBD1. Germline V CDR1 and CDR2: KGHSH, LQKENI. This CDR3 is built from 15 residues. The trim removed 3 bases at V and 4 bases at J, leaving 6 bases unmatched. This chain's CDR3 is CASSPLDRGGTEAFF. CDR3 nucleotides: TGTGCCAGCTCACCCCTGGACAGGGGAGGCACTGAAGCTTTCTTT.

The V gene is TRBV28, the J gene TRBJ2-7; perhaps TRBD1 as D (5 bases). Germline loops: CDR1 MDHEN, CDR2 SYDVKM. The CDR3 runs to 15 residues. V was pared by 7 bases and J by 0 bases, with 16 bases between. The CDR3 is CASTQGAAGSYEQYF. CDR3 DNA: TGTGCCAGCACCCAAGGGGCAGCAGGCTCCTACGAGCAGTACTTC.

The chain couples TRBV7-2 to TRBJ2-3, with 7 bases fitting TRBD2. The CDR3 sequence is 14 residues long. The V gene end was trimmed by 4 bases and the J gene end by 5 bases; junction bases not matched to a gene: 6. Germline lookup yields CDR1 SGHTA and CDR2 FQGNSA. CDR3 bases: TGTGCCAGCAGCTCCGGACTAGATAAAGATACGCAGTATTTT. Translating gives CASSSGLDKDTQYF.

This chain connects TRBV9 to TRBJ1-1; D is unresolved. CDR1 is SGDLS and CDR2 is YYNGEE in the germline V gene. CDR3 length: 14 residues. V lost 0 bases, J lost 4 bases, and 10 bases lay in between. CDR3 sequence reads: CASSVGMDITEAFF. The CDR3 DNA sequence: TGTGCCAGCAGCGTAGGTATGGATATCACTGAAGCTTTCTTT. Full variable domain (missing parts from reference TRBV9 and TRBJ1-1): DSGVTQTPKHLITATGQRVTLRCSPRSGDLSVYWYQQSLDQGLQFLIQYYNGEERAKGNILERFSAQQFPDLHSELNLSSLELGDSALYFCASSVGMDITEAFFGQGTRLTVV.

The rearrangement links TRBV5-6 to TRBJ2-1, with 9 bases that match TRBD1. The CDR3 is 15 amino acids. Looked up from germline, CDR1 is SGHDT and CDR2 is YYEEEE. V shed 3 bases, J shed 2 bases, and the junction held 3 bases outside the gene matches. DNA of the CDR3: TGTGCCAGCAGCTCCGGGACAGGGCCCTACAATGAGCAGTTCTTC. As protein: CASSSGTGPYNEQFF. Full variable domain (rest looked up from reference TRBV5-6 and TRBJ2-1): DAGVTQSPTHLIKTRGQQVTLRCSPKSGHDTVSWYQQALGQGPQFIFQYYEEEERQRGNFPDRFSGHQFPNYSSELNVNALLLGDSALYLCASSSGTGPYNEQFFGPGTRLTVL.

V usage is TRBV19 and J usage is TRBJ2-1; 7 bases are a match to TRBD2. Germline values: CDR1 LNHDA, CDR2 SQIVND (reference sequence). The length of the CDR3 is 16 residues. V shed 4 bases, J shed 0 bases, and the junction held 6 bases outside the gene matches. The CDR3 region is CASSTRLAYSYNEQFF. The CDR3 DNA reads as TGTGCCAGTAGTACCAGACTAGCTTACTCCTACAATGAGCAGTTCTTC.

The rearrangement links TRBV10-3 to TRBJ1-2; 8 nucleotides match TRBD1. CDR1 is ENHRY and CDR2 is SYGVKD in the germline V gene. CDR3 length equals 15 residues. V trimming: 3 bases; J trimming: 1 base; junction bases outside the gene matches: 4. The CDR3, as DNA: TGTGCCATCAGTGATGGGACAGGATATAACTATGGCTACACCTTC. It codes for CAISDGTGYNYGYTF.

The chain joins TRBV7-2 to TRBJ2-4; D may be TRBD1 (5 bases). The CDR3 loop spans 17 amino acids. The V end was cut by 5 bases, the J end by 0 bases, with 17 bases between. The germline V gene encodes CDR1 SGHTA and CDR2 FQGNSA. Here the CDR3 reads CASSTESRAVAKNIQYF. The CDR3 DNA reads TGTGCCAGCAGCACAGAGTCCAGGGCGGTAGCCAAAAACATTCAGTACTTC.

This rearrangement joins TRBV7-9 to TRBJ2-6; D is possibly TRBD1 or TRBD2 (7 bases each). There are 17 residues in the CDR3. Germline values: CDR1 SEHNR, CDR2 FQNEAQ (reference sequence). V lost 3 bases and J lost 0, with 12 bases in between. CDR3 in amino acids: CASSFGEGASGANVLTF. The CDR3 region has the DNA TGTGCCAGCAGCTTCGGGGAGGGGGCCTCTGGGGCCAACGTCCTGACTTTC.

The rearrangement links TRBV28 to TRBJ2-3; tentatively, D is TRBD2 (6 bases). Germline CDR1 and CDR2: MDHEN and SYDVKM. There are 13 residues in the CDR3. V lost 2 bases to trimming and J lost 6 bases, with 9 bases between them. The CDR3 spells CASSLPAGDTQYF. The CDR3 region has the DNA TGTGCCAGCAGTTTACCTGCGGGGGATACGCAGTATTTT.

This chain joins TRBV14 and TRBJ2-2; no clear D. The germline CDR1 and CDR2 sequences are SGHDN and FVKESK. Trimming took 6 bases from V and 0 from J, leaving 11 bases between them. The CDR3 is made up of 15 amino acids. CDR3 coding DNA: TGTGCCAGCAGGCGGACCGGCACGAACACCGGGGAGCTGTTTTTT. This encodes CASRRTGTNTGELFF.

The chain joins TRBV6-5 to TRBJ2-3; D may be TRBD1 (5 bases). The CDR3 is 15 amino acids. Germline CDR1 reads MNHEY; CDR2 reads SVGAGI. Trimming removed 5 bases at V and 2 bases at J, with 14 bases between. The CDR3: CASSSPQGATDTQYF. The CDR3, as DNA: TGTGCCAGCAGTAGTCCCCAAGGGGCCACAGATACGCAGTATTTT.

As for this clone: Germline is not matched at one junction end, which may reflect a read error. The chain uses TRBV7-7 and TRBJ2-2; 12 bases agree with TRBD2. This CDR3 has 18 amino acids. Germline values: CDR1 SSHAT, CDR2 FNYEAQ (reference sequence). As DNA, the CDR3 is TGTGCTAGCAGCCTCGGTCCTAGCGGGGGGGCCCGCACCGGGGAGCTGTTTTTT. Protein product: CASSLGPSGGARTGELFF.

Written as DNA, the CDR3 is TGTGCCAGCTCACCCGTCCCGGGACAGGGGAGCTCTGGAAACACCATATATTTT. Its protein product is CASSPVPGQGSSGNTIYF. This chain uses TRBV18 with TRBJ1-3, with 10 bases identical to TRBD1. The length of the CDR3 is 18 residues. The V gene's germline CDR1 is KGHSH and CDR2 LQKENI. After removal of 3 bases from V and 0 bases from J, the junction contained 8 bases not matched to a gene.

The CDR3 protein is CATSRDSSNTDTQYF. The CDR3 DNA is TGTGCCACCAGCAGAGATAGCAGCAACACAGATACGCAGTATTTT. The genes are TRBV15 and TRBJ2-3, with no clear D. V was pared by 0 bases and J by 2 bases, with 9 bases between. Per the germline V gene, CDR1 is LNHNV and CDR2 is YYDKDF (reference sequence). The CDR3 contains 15 residues.

The J gene is TRBJ2-7, the V gene TRBV5-4; the D is unclear. V lost 0 bases to trimming and J lost 2 bases, with 6 bases between them. Germline V gene data show CDR1 as SGHNT and CDR2 as YYREEE (reference sequence). The CDR3 has 13 amino acids. CDR3 nucleotide sequence: TGTGCCAGCAGCTTGGGACGGACCTACGAGCAGTACTTC. Amino acid sequence: CASSLGRTYEQYF. Complete variable domain (other parts from reference TRBV5-4 and TRBJ2-7): ETGVTQSPTHLIKTRGQQVTLRCSSQSGHNTVSWYQQALGQGPQFIFQYYREEENGRGNFPPRFSGLQFPNYSSELNVNALELDDSALYLCASSLGRTYEQYFGPGTRLTVT.

The chain recombines TRBV6-1 with TRBJ2-2; 8 bases fit TRBD2. The CDR3 extends over 12 amino acids. Germline-derived CDR1 and CDR2 are MNHNS and SASEGT. V was clipped by 11 bases and J by 7 bases; unmatched bases: 6. The CDR3 DNA reads TGTGCCGGGAAGCGGGAGATCGGGGAGCTGTTTTTT. The encoded protein is CAGKREIGELFF.